This entry lists 31 T cell receptor beta chains sequenced from one sample in a study of OX40 agonist ivuxolimab in advanced cancers. The assay was immunoSEQ multiplex PCR, and TCRdb's table has in-frame clones only and misses some. The table has just under 65,000 clones, 91% seen once. Sequencing was performed on CD4+ or CD8+ T cells sorted from blood, taken in a trial of the OX40 agonist ivuxolimab. These receptors were taken from an adult with an advanced solid tumor such as melanoma, head and neck, liver or kidney cancer.

This chain links TRBV28 with TRBJ1-6; D is unresolved. The CDR3 covers 14 residues. Trimming left V 8 bases short and J 3 bases short, with 11 bases between. The germline V gene encodes CDR1 MDHEN and CDR2 SYDVKM. The chain's CDR3 is CASLGGLYNSPLHF. CDR3 coding DNA: TGTGCCAGCCTTGGCGGACTCTATAATTCACCCCTCCACTTT.

V and J are TRBV21-1 and TRBJ2-7; the table's D call, TRBD1, has no DNA check behind it. TRBV21-1 corresponds to a pseudogene. This CDR3 is built from 15 residues. The CDR3 reads CASSKVNGRVHEQYF. The CDR3 bases are TGTGCCAGCAGCAAAGTTAATGGCAGGGTCCACGAGCAGTACTTC.

This chain connects TRBV5-1 to TRBJ2-5; D unresolved. Trimming removed 0 bases from V and 4 bases from J, with 16 bases in between. Germline lookup yields CDR1 SGHRS and CDR2 YFSETQ. CDR3 length equals 16 residues. The CDR3 nucleotides read TGCGCCAGCAGCTTGGTTGGGTGGAGAGACGGAGAGACCCAGTACTTC. Translated: CASSLVGWRDGETQYF.

This chain joins TRBV28 and TRBJ2-3, with a possible D match to TRBD1 (6 bases). V gave up 8 bases and J gave up 3 bases, with 12 bases separating them. The CDR3 sequence is 13 residues long. CDR1 and CDR2 (germline): MDHEN, SYDVKM. The chain's CDR3 is CASRDTGTDTQYF. The CDR3 region has the DNA TGTGCCAGCCGGGACACAGGGACAGATACGCAGTATTTT. The full variable domain, completed using reference TRBV28 and TRBJ2-3, is DVKVTQSSRYLVKRTGEKVFLECVQDMDHENMFWYRQDPGLGLRLIYFSYDVKMKEKGDIPEGYSVSREKKERFSLILESASTNQTSMYLCASRDTGTDTQYFGPGTRLTVL.

The V gene is TRBV6-6, the J gene TRBJ1-1; D unclear. The CDR3 covers 11 residues. V lost 7 bases, J lost 11 bases, and 14 bases lay in between. Germline CDR1 and CDR2: MNHNY and SVGAGI (reference sequence). CDR3 residues: CASTRGTAAFF. CDR3 nucleotide sequence: TGTGCCAGCACCCGAGGTACGGCGGCTTTCTTT.

This clone was seen only once. The gene calls are TRBV5-1 and TRBJ2-1, with TRBD1 identical over 7 bases. The length of the CDR3 is 14 residues. With 3 bases clipped from V and 7 bases from J, the junction kept 7 bases outside the gene matches. Germline CDR1 and CDR2: SGHRS and YFSETQ. Here the CDR3 reads CASSSEGAANEQFF. CDR3 nucleotide sequence: TGCGCCAGCAGCTCAGAGGGGGCGGCAAATGAGCAGTTCTTC.

CDR3 amino acids: CASSFRGTGGETQYF. The CDR3 region has the DNA TGCGCCAGCAGCTTTCGAGGGACAGGGGGTGAGACCCAGTACTTC. The chain is built from TRBV5-1 and TRBJ2-5; 11 positions match TRBD1. CDR1 SGHRS and CDR2 YFSETQ come from the germline V gene. The ends lost 2 bases at V and 5 bases at J; junction bases unmatched: 5. The CDR3 runs 15 residues.

The CDR3 sequence is CASSWGQGASYEQYF. The CDR3 nucleotides are TGTGCCAGCAGCTGGGGACAGGGGGCGTCCTACGAGCAGTACTTC. This sequence joins TRBV5-5 and TRBJ2-7, with 12 bases lining up with TRBD1. This CDR3 region has 15 residues. V was pared by 3 bases and J by 1 base, with 2 bases of the junction left unmatched. The germline gives CDR1 SGHKS, CDR2 YYEKEE (reference sequence).

The rearrangement links TRBV7-2 to TRBJ2-1; TRBD2 matches 7 bases. The junction had 10 bases not matched to a gene; V was cut back by 4 bases and J by 7 bases. The CDR3 consists of 15 residues. Germline CDR1 SGHTA, CDR2 FQGNSA. Here the CDR3 reads CASSSNSGPGNEQFF. The DNA for the CDR3 is TGTGCCAGCAGCTCAAATAGCGGGCCCGGGAATGAGCAGTTCTTC.

This clone is a singleton in its sample. This chain uses TRBV4-2 with TRBJ2-1; D gene unclear. V was trimmed by 0 bases and J by 6 bases, leaving 6 bases between them. Germline loops: CDR1 LGHNA, CDR2 YNFKEQ. The CDR3 runs to 13 residues. CDR3 in amino acids: CASSQDLVNEQFF. The CDR3 DNA reads TGTGCCAGCAGCCAAGATCTAGTCAATGAGCAGTTCTTC.

The chain employs TRBV9 and TRBJ2-1; 8 nucleotides agree with TRBD1. In germline, CDR1 is SGDLS, CDR2 YYNGEE. V shed 3 bases and J 4 bases; nucleotides not matched to a gene: 9. The CDR3 contains 16 residues. The CDR3 reads CASSAVGTGGYNEQFF. As DNA, the CDR3 is TGTGCCAGCAGCGCTGTAGGGACAGGCGGATACAATGAGCAGTTCTTC.

The chain links TRBV6-1 to TRBJ2-1; D may match TRBD1 or TRBD2 (5 bases each). Germline V gene data show CDR1 as MNHNS and CDR2 as SASEGT. Trimming shortened V by 4 bases and J by 5 bases, and 18 bases separated the two germline ends. The CDR3 is 16 amino acids. As DNA, the CDR3 is TGTGCCAGCAGTGGGGAGCGCCGAGCAGGGCACAATGAGCAGTTCTTC. Encoded protein: CASSGERRAGHNEQFF.

This chain connects TRBV4-2 to TRBJ2-4, with a weak D call TRBD2 (8 bases). Deletions cut 4 bases from V and 5 bases from J, with 15 bases between. CDR3 length equals 15 residues. The V gene's germline CDR1 is LGHNA and CDR2 YNFKEQ. In DNA form, the CDR3 reads TGTGCCAGCAGCCGGGACAGCGGGGGACAAAACATTCAGTACTTC. This codes for CASSRDSGGQNIQYF.

This clone showed up just once. This chain joins TRBV5-1 and TRBJ2-2; D perhaps matches TRBD2 (7 bases). V lost 0 bases and J lost 2, with 11 bases in between. The CDR3 is 16 residues long. CDR1 and CDR2 (germline): SGHRS, YFSETQ. DNA of the CDR3: TGCGCCAGCAGCTTGGACCGGGGGGCAAACACCGGGGAGCTGTTTTTT. Encoded protein: CASSLDRGANTGELFF.

The J gene is TRBJ1-1, the V gene TRBV5-1, with D possibly TRBD1 on 5 matching bases. This CDR3 is built from 13 residues. Looked up from germline, CDR1 is SGHRS and CDR2 is YFSETQ. Trimming shortened V by 4 bases and J by 11 bases, and 18 bases separated the two germline ends. CDR3 DNA sequence: TGCGCCAGCAGCCCGGGACCAACGATGGGGGCTTTCTTT. Translated: CASSPGPTMGAFF.

The rearrangement links TRBV10-3 to TRBJ2-7; TRBD2 matches at 9 bases. The V gene's germline CDR1 is ENHRY and CDR2 SYGVKD. Trimming cost V 1 base and J 2 bases; bases outside gene matches: 3. The CDR3 spans 15 residues. CDR3 region: CAISEFSSGAYEQYF. Here the CDR3 DNA reads TGTGCCATCAGTGAGTTTTCTAGCGGGGCCTACGAGCAGTACTTC.

The V call is TRBV2, the J call TRBJ2-2, with D possibly being TRBD1 or TRBD2 (6 bases each). CDR1 and CDR2 from the germline V gene are SNHLY and FYNNEI. The CDR3 is made up of 17 amino acids. Trimming took off 7 bases at V and 5 bases at J, with 23 bases between the two ends. The chain's CDR3 is CASKLLTAGAGTGELFF. DNA of the CDR3: TGTGCCAGCAAATTATTGACCGCAGGGGCGGGGACCGGGGAGCTGTTTTTT.

This clone came up a few times. The rearrangement joins TRBV2 to TRBJ1-2, with no clear D. CDR3 length: 15 amino acids. From germline, CDR1 is SNHLY and CDR2 FYNNEI. V was trimmed by 2 bases and J by 6 bases, leaving 16 bases between them. CDR3 DNA sequence: TGTGCCAGCAGTGAAATCCCAGATCTCTCAGATGGCTACACCTTC. Translating it yields CASSEIPDLSDGYTF.

The chain joins TRBV5-1 to TRBJ2-5; 11 bases are a match to TRBD2. Germline-derived CDR1 and CDR2 are SGHRS and YFSETQ. After removal of 0 bases from V and 1 base from J, the junction contained 2 bases not matched to a gene. This CDR3 comprises 16 residues. Here the CDR3 reads CASSLGGTSGQETQYF. In DNA form, the CDR3 reads TGCGCCAGCAGCTTGGGGGGGACTAGCGGCCAAGAGACCCAGTACTTC. The full variable domain, its missing parts supplied by reference TRBV5-1 and TRBJ2-5, is KAGVTQTPRYLIKTRGQQVTLSCSPISGHRSVSWYQQTPGQGLQFLFEYFSETQRNKGNFPGRFSGRQFSNSRSEMNVSTLELGDSALYLCASSLGGTSGQETQYFGPGTRLLVL.

The chain has TRBV7-2 and TRBJ2-5; 7 positions match TRBD1. Losses at the gene ends were 5 bases for V and 7 bases for J; bases not matched to a gene: 13. The CDR3 is 15 amino acids. Germline V gene sequence: CDR1 SGHTA, CDR2 FQGNSA. Here the CDR3 DNA reads TGTGCCAGCAGCCCTCGGACAGGCCGGACGGGGACCCAGTACTTC. Translating it yields CASSPRTGRTGTQYF.

This clone has a single count. One junction end does not reproduce the germline sequence, and a read error may be involved. V usage is TRBV7-7 and J usage is TRBJ1-4; D is ambiguous. The CDR3 sequence is 16 residues long. CDR1 and CDR2 from the germline V gene are SSHAT and FNYEAQ (reference sequence). The CDR3 sequence is CASKITRSATNEKLFF. The DNA of the CDR3 is TGTGCTAGCAAAATTACACGGTCGGCTACTAATGAAAAACTGTTTTTT.

The V gene is TRBV7-9, the J gene TRBJ2-7; D unresolved. V lost 3 bases and J lost 0, with 6 bases in between. Per the germline V gene, CDR1 is SEHNR and CDR2 is FQNEAQ (reference sequence). The CDR3 extends over 13 amino acids. The CDR3 protein is CASSFSVSYEQYF. CDR3 in DNA: TGTGCCAGCAGCTTCTCTGTCTCCTACGAGCAGTACTTC.

This rearrangement joins TRBV5-1 to TRBJ2-4; D is perhaps TRBD1 (5 bases). V gave up 2 bases and J gave up 4 bases, with 10 bases separating them. This CDR3 contains 14 residues. Germline V gives CDR1 SGHRS, CDR2 YFSETQ. CDR3 region: CASSFLNRKNIQYF. The CDR3, as DNA: TGCGCCAGCAGCTTCCTTAACAGGAAAAACATTCAGTACTTC.

The genes are TRBV21-1 and TRBJ1-5. TRBV21-1 is listed as a pseudogene. CDR3 length: 14 amino acids. The CDR3 spells CLSGEPAGNQPQHF. For the CDR3, the DNA is TGTTTATCGGGGGAGCCCGCCGGCAATCAGCCCCAGCATTTT.

This chain joins TRBV5-6 and TRBJ2-7; 8 bases map to TRBD1. The CDR3 has 16 residues. V lost 1 base to trimming and J lost 5 bases; unmatched junction nucleotides: 11. Germline CDR1 and CDR2: SGHDT and YYEEEE. The CDR3 protein is CASSLSLWDRPHEQYF. Written as DNA, the CDR3 is TGTGCCAGCAGCTTGTCCCTGTGGGACAGGCCCCACGAGCAGTACTTC.

This clone was counted a few times. The V gene is TRBV6-5, the J gene TRBJ2-7, with unresolved D. Trimming stripped 4 bases from V and 3 bases from J, with 10 bases between. CDR1 MNHEY and CDR2 SVGAGI come from the germline V gene. The CDR3 extends over 13 amino acids. The CDR3: CASSSYTFYEQYF. The DNA for the CDR3 is TGTGCCAGCAGTTCCTACACCTTCTACGAGCAGTACTTC.

The rearrangement uses TRBV9 and TRBJ1-1, with 7 bases matching TRBD1. Looked up from germline, CDR1 is SGDLS and CDR2 is YYNGEE. There are 15 residues in the CDR3. With 4 bases clipped from V and 1 base from J, the junction kept 7 bases outside the gene matches. The CDR3 DNA reads TGTGCCAGCAGCCGCACAGGGGTTGGGAACACTGAAGCTTTCTTT. This codes for CASSRTGVGNTEAFF.

V and J are TRBV28 and TRBJ1-2, with D perhaps TRBD1 (5 bases). The V and J ends lost 5 bases and 4 bases respectively, with 8 bases between them. Germline V CDR1 and CDR2: MDHEN, SYDVKM. The length of the CDR3 is 12 residues. Here the CDR3 reads CASSTTVYGYTF. The CDR3 DNA reads TGTGCCAGCAGTACGACAGTCTATGGCTACACCTTC.

The J gene is TRBJ2-7, the V gene TRBV25-1; 9 bases align to TRBD1. The CDR3 covers 13 residues. J was trimmed by 3 bases and V by 6 bases; bases with no gene match: 3. Germline lookup yields CDR1 MGHDK and CDR2 SYGVNS. DNA for the CDR3: TGTGCCAGCAGCGGGACAGGGTTCTACGAGCAGTACTTC. The encoded protein is CASSGTGFYEQYF.

This clone was observed a few times. The chain is built from TRBV19 and TRBJ2-7; D perhaps matches TRBD1 (5 bases). Germline CDR1 reads LNHDA; CDR2 reads SQIVND (reference sequence). The CDR3 loop spans 13 amino acids. In DNA form, the CDR3 reads TGTGCCAGTCTCCTCATCGACAGAACCGAGCAGAGGGTC. This translates into CASLLIDRTEQRV.

The V and J genes are TRBV6-4 and TRBJ1-1; 7 nucleotides align to TRBD1. J was trimmed by 6 bases and V by 6 bases; bases with no gene match: 10. Germline V gene sequence: CDR1 MRHNA, CDR2 SNTAGT. The CDR3 loop spans 14 amino acids. The CDR3 reads CASSDPTGEAEAFF. The CDR3 nucleotides read TGTGCCAGCAGCGACCCCACAGGGGAGGCTGAAGCTTTCTTT.